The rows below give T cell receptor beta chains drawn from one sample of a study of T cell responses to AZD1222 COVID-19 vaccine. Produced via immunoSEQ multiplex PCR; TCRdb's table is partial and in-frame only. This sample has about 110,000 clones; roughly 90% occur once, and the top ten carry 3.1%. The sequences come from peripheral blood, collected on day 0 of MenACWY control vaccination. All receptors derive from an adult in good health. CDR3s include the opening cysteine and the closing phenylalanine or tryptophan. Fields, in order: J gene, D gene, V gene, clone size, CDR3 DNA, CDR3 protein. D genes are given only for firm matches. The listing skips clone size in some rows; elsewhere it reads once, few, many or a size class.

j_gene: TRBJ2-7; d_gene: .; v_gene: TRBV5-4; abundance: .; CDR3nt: TGTGCCAGCAGCTGGGACGGGGAGTGGTTTTACGAGCAGTACTTC; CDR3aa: CASSWDGEWFYEQYF
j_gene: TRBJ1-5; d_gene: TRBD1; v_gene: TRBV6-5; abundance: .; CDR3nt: TGTGCCAGCAGTAGACAGGGGGTTCAGCCCCAGCATTTT; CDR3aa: CASSRQGVQPQHF
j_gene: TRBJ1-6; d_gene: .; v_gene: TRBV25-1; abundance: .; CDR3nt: TGTGCCAGCAGTGCCATAAACGACAGGCGCCAGGCCCTCCACTTT; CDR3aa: CASSAINDRRQALHF
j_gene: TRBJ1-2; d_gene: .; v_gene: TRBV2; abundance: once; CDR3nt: TGTGCCAGCAGTGATATCGGACAGAACTATGGCTACACCTTC; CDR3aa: CASSDIGQNYGYTF
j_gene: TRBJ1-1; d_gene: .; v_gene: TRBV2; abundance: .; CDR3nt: TGTGCCAGCACCCCGGTTATTTCGAACACTGAAGCTTTCTTT; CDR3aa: CASTPVISNTEAFF
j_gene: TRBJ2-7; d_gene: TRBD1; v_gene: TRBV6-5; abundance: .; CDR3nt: TGTGCCAGCAGGCGGTCGACAGGGGCATACGAGCAGTACTTC; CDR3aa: CASRRSTGAYEQYF
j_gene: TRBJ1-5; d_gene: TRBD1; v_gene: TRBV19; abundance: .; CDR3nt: TGTGCCAGTACCAAGACGGGACAGGGGGCCCAGCCCCAGCATTTT; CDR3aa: CASTKTGQGAQPQHF
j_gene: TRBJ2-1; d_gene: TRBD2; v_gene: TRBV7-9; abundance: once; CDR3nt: TGTGCCAGCAGCATCGGGACGGGAGGATACAATGAGCAGTTCTTC; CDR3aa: CASSIGTGGYNEQFF
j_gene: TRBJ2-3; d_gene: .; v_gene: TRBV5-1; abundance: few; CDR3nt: TGCGCCAGCAGCTTGGCGGGCGTTACCACAGATACGCAGTATTTT; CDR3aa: CASSLAGVTTDTQYF
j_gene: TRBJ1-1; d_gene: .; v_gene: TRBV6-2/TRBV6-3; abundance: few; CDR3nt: TGTGCCAGCAGTTCCCTCGGGGGGCAGCTTGAAGCTTTCTTT; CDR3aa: CASSSLGGQLEAFF
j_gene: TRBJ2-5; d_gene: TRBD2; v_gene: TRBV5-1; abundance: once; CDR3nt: TGCGCCAGCAGCTCCACCGGGACTAGCGGGGGGGCCGGTGAGACCCAGTACTTC; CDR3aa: CASSSTGTSGGAGETQYF
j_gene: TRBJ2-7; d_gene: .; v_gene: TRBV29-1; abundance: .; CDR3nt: TGCAGCGCCCAACTACTACAGGGAGCGGGAAGCGAGCAGTACTTC; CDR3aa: CSAQLLQGAGSEQYF
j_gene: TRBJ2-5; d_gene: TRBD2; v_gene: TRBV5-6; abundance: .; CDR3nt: TGTGCCAGCAGGTATACTAGCGCTCAAGAGACCCAGTACTTC; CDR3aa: CASRYTSAQETQYF
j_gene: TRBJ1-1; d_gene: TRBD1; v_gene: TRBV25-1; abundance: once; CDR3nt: TGTGCCAGCAGTGAAGCAGCGGGACAGGGGACTATTGAAGCTTTCTTT; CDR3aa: CASSEAAGQGTIEAFF
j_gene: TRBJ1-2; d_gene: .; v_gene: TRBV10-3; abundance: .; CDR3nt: TGTGCCATCAGTGAGCGTGAGTCCGACTATGGCTACACCTTC; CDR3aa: CAISERESDYGYTF
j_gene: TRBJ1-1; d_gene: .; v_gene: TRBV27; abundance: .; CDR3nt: TGTGCCAGCAGGCCATCATTGGGGACTGAAGCTTTCTTT; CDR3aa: CASRPSLGTEAFF
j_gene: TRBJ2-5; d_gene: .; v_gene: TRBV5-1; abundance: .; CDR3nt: TGCGCCAGCAGCTTATCACCGGGGGGCCGCGAGACCCAGTACTTC; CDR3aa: CASSLSPGGRETQYF
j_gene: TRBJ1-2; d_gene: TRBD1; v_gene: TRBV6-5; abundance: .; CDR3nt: TGTGCCAGCAGATATACAGGGACAGGGGACTATGGCTACACCTTC; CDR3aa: CASRYTGTGDYGYTF
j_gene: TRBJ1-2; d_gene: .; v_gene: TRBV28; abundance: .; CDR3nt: TGTGCCAGCAACCAACCCCGGGCCTCCCGGGGCTACACCTTC; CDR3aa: CASNQPRASRGYTF
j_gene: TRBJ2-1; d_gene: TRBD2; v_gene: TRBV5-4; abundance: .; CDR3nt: TGTGCCAGCAGCTTGCCGGGGGGGCCTCACAATGAGCAGTTCTTC; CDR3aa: CASSLPGGPHNEQFF
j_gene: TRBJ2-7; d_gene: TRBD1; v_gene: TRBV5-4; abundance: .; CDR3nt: TGTGCCAGCAGCGTGGACAGGGGCACATTCTACGAGCAGTACTTC; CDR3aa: CASSVDRGTFYEQYF
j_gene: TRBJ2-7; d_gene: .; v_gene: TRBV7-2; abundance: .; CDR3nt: TGTGCCAGCAGCTCCGCGTTCGGGGAGGCCGAGCAGTACTTC; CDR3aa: CASSSAFGEAEQYF
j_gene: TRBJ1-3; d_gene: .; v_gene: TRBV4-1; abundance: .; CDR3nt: TGCGCCAGCAGCCAAGTTCAGGGTGACTCTGGAAACACCATATATTTT; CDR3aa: CASSQVQGDSGNTIYF
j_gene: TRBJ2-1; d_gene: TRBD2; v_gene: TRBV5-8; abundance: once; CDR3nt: TGTGCCAGCAGGCCGGGACTACTCGTTCAGTTCTTC; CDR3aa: CASRPGLLVQFF
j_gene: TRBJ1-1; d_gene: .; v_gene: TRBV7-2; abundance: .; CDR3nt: TGTGCCAGCAGCTCCTGGGGCGCAACTGAAGCTTTCTTT; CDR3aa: CASSSWGATEAFF
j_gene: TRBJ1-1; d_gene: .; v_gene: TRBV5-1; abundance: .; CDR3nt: TGCGCCAGCAGCACGGGAGAGGGTCGGACTGAAGCTTTCTTT; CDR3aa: CASSTGEGRTEAFF
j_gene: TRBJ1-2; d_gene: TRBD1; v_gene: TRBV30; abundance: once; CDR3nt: TGTGCCTGGTTTACAGGGGGCGTTGGCTACACCTTC; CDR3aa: CAWFTGGVGYTF
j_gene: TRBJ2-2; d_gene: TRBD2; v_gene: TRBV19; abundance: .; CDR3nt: TGTGCCAGTAGTATAGGAGTAACTAGCGGGGGCGCGGGGAAGCTGTTTTTT; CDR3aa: CASSIGVTSGGAGKLFF
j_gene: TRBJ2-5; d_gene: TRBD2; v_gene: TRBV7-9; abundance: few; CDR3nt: TGTGCCAGCAACCCGGGTGGGGAGGGGAAGATTCAAGAGACCCAGTACTTC; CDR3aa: CASNPGGEGKIQETQYF
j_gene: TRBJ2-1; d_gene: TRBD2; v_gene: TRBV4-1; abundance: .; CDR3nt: TGCGCCAGCAGCCAATTCTCTAGCGGGGTCTACAATGAGCAGTTCTTC; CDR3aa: CASSQFSSGVYNEQFF
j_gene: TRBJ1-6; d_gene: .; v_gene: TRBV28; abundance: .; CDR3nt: TGTGCCAGTTACCACAGGGATTCACCCCTCCACTTT; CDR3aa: CASYHRDSPLHF
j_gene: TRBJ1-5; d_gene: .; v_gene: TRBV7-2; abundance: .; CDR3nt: TGTGCCAGCAGCCCATCTAGCAATCAGCCCCAGCATTTT; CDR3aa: CASSPSSNQPQHF
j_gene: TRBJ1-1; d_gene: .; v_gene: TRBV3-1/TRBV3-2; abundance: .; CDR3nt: TGTGCCAGCAGCCTGGGACAGAACACTGAAGCTTTCTTT; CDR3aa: CASSLGQNTEAFF
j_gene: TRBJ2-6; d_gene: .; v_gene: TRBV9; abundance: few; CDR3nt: TGTGCCAGCAGCCTAACCTCTGGGGCCAACGTCCTGACTTTC; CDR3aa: CASSLTSGANVLTF
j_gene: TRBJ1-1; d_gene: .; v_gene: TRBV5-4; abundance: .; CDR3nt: TGTGCCAGCAGCCCACAAATTACGTCTGAAGCTTTCTTT; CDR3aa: CASSPQITSEAFF
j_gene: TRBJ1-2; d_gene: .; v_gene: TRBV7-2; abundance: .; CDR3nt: TGTGCCAGCAGCCCATCGGACAGCTATGGCTACACCTTC; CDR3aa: CASSPSDSYGYTF
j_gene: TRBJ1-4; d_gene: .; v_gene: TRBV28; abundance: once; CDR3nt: TGTGCCAGCAGGCCGGGGGGGAGTAATGAAAAACTGTTTTTT; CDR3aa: CASRPGGSNEKLFF
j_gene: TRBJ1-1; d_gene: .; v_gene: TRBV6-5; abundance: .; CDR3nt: TGTGCCAGCAGTTTCGAACAGGGTTTGGACACTGAAGCTTTCTTT; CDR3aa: CASSFEQGLDTEAFF
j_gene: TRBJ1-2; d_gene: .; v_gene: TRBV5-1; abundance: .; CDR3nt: TGCGCCAGCAGCTCCTTGGAGGAGTCGTTAGGCTACACCTTC; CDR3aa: CASSSLEESLGYTF
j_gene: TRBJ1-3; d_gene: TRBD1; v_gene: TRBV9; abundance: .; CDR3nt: TGTGCCAGCAGCACGGGACAGGGAAACACCATATATTTT; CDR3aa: CASSTGQGNTIYF
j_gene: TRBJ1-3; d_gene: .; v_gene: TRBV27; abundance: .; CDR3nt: TGTGCCAGCACCATACTCAGGGAGGACACCATATATTTT; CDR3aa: CASTILREDTIYF
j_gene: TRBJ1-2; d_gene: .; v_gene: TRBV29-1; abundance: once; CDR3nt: TGCAGCGTTACGATAGGCTATGGCTACACCTTC; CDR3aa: CSVTIGYGYTF
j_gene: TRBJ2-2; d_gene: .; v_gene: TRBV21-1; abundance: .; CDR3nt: TGTGCCAGCAGCCCCCAGTCCCTGCCCGGGGAGCTGTTTTTT; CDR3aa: CASSPQSLPGELFF
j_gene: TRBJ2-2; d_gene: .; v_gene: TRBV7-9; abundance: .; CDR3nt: TGTGCCAGCAGCTTCCAGGCGAACACCGGGGAGCTGTTTTTT; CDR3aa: CASSFQANTGELFF
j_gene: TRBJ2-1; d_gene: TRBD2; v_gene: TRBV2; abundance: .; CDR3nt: TGTGCCAGCAGTGCGGGGGGGTCGTACAATGAGCAGTTCTTC; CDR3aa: CASSAGGSYNEQFF
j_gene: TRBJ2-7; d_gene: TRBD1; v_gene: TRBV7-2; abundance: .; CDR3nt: TGTGCCAGCAGTCCAGGGACAGGTCGGTTCTACGAGCAGTACTTC; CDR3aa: CASSPGTGRFYEQYF
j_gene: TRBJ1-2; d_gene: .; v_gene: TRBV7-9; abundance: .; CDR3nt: TGTGCCAGCAGCTCCTCCGGGATAAGCAAAACCTTC; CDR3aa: CASSSSGISKTF
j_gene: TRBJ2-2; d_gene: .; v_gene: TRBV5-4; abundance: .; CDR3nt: TGTGCCAGCAGCACCCGTGGGGGCCGCCGGGAGCTGTTTTTT; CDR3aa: CASSTRGGRRELFF
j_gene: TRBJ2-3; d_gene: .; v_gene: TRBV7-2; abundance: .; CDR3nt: TGTGCCAGCAGCTTAACACCTCGGGGGGCCGGGGCAGATACGCAGTATTTT; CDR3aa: CASSLTPRGAGADTQYF
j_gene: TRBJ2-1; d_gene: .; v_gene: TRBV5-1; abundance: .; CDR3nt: TGCGCCAGCAGCCCGACACCAGGCAATGAGCAGTTCTTC; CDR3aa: CASSPTPGNEQFF
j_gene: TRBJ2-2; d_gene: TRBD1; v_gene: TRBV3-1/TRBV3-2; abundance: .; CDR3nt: TGTGCCAGCAGCCTCAACAGGGGGCAAGGCGGGGAGCTGTTTTTT; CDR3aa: CASSLNRGQGGELFF
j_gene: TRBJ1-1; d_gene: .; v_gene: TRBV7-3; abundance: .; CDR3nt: TGTGCCAGCAGCCCCGGGGGGGGCGCCGAAGAAGCTTTCTTT; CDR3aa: CASSPGGGAEEAFF
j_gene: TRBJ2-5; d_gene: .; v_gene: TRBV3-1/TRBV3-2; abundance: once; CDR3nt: TGTGCCAGCAGCCAAGATTGGTTGGAGACCCAGTACTTC; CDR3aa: CASSQDWLETQYF
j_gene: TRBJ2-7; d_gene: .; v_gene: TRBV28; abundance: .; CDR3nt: TGTGCCAGCAGTTTTGGAGGCACAGTCTACGAGCAGTACTTC; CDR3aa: CASSFGGTVYEQYF
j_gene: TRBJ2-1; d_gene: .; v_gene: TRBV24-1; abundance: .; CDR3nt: TGTGCCACCAGTGGTAATCAGGGTAGAGGGAACAATGAGCAGTTCTTC; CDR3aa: CATSGNQGRGNNEQFF